These 23 T cell receptor beta chains share one sample of origin, sequenced in a study of cytomegalovirus exposure and HLA in healthy donors. The PCR had 60 Vbeta and 13 Jbeta primers. Measured with immunoSEQ multiplex PCR; TCRdb has only the in-frame clones, and not every one. In all, the sample yields over 100,000 clones. Material: PBMCs. Source of these receptors: a woman between 40 and 50 years old in good health and CMV-seropositive.

Points on this clone: At one boundary the junction diverges from the germline segment, which might be a read error. Other DNA sequences within the sample encode an identical CDR3. The chain links TRBV5-6 to TRBJ2-2; 9 bases line up with TRBD2. Germline CDR1 and CDR2: SGHDT and YYEEEE. This CDR3 region has 15 residues. The DNA for the CDR3 is TGTGCTAGCAGCTTGGAGCTAGCGGGAACCGGGGAGCTGTTTTTT. It specifies CASSLELAGTGELFF.

V and J are TRBV7-9 and TRBJ2-5; 7 nucleotides match TRBD2. Looked up from germline, CDR1 is SEHNR and CDR2 is FQNEAQ (reference sequence). J was trimmed by 1 base and V by 10 bases; bases with no gene match: 3. The CDR3 runs 12 residues. The CDR3: CATGGTQETQYF. The CDR3 DNA reads as TGTGCCACCGGGGGGACCCAAGAGACCCAGTACTTC. Complete variable domain (other parts from reference TRBV7-9 and TRBJ2-5): DTGVSQNPRHKITKRGQNVTFRCDPISEHNRLYWYRQTLGQGPEFLTYFQNEAQLEKSRLLSDRFSAERPKGSFSTLEIQRTEQGDSAMYLCATGGTQETQYFGPGTRLLVL.

This clone counts as medium-sized by frequency. V is TRBV21-1 and J is TRBJ2-7; TRBD1, the D gene given by the table, was not confirmed from the DNA. TRBV21-1 has pseudogene status. The CDR3 totals 14 residues. The CDR3 DNA reads TGTGCCAGCAGCAAAACCCGGGACAGGGTAGAGCAGTACTTC. This translates into CASSKTRDRVEQYF.

The chain is built from TRBV28 and TRBJ1-1; 8 nucleotides agree with TRBD1. Trimming removed 2 bases from V and 5 bases from J; junction bases left unmatched: 13. Germline assignment: CDR1 MDHEN and CDR2 SYDVKM. The CDR3 sequence is 17 residues long. The CDR3: CASSLHRGVRMSTEAFF. CDR3 nucleotides: TGTGCCAGCAGTTTACACAGGGGGGTTAGGATGAGTACTGAAGCTTTCTTT.

V and J are TRBV5-6 and TRBJ2-7, with 7 bases lining up with TRBD1. This CDR3 has 15 amino acids. V was clipped by 4 bases and J by 3 bases; unmatched bases: 10. Germline V gene sequence: CDR1 SGHDT, CDR2 YYEEEE. CDR3 region: CASSGTARKLYEQYF. The CDR3 region has the DNA TGTGCCAGCAGCGGGACAGCCCGTAAACTCTACGAGCAGTACTTC.

The chain joins TRBV7-9 to TRBJ2-5; 10 bases are shared with TRBD2. CDR3 length equals 17 residues. Germline assignment: CDR1 SEHNR and CDR2 FQNEAQ (reference sequence). Trimming at V came to 5 bases and at J to 2 bases, leaving 11 bases not matched to a gene. The CDR3 sequence is CASSLLIGAGGQETQYF. DNA for the CDR3: TGTGCCAGCAGCCTGCTTATTGGAGCGGGAGGGCAAGAGACCCAGTACTTC.

This clone is identified as medium-sized from frequency. The rearrangement links TRBV2 to TRBJ1-5; 10 bases agree with TRBD1. V lost 6 bases and J lost 5; bases outside the gene matches: 4. Germline CDR1 SNHLY, CDR2 FYNNEI. The CDR3 contains 14 residues. The CDR3 DNA follows: TGTGCCAGCAGCCCGGGACAGGGGTATCAGCCCCAGCATTTT. Its protein product is CASSPGQGYQPQHF.

This sequence joins TRBV19 and TRBJ2-5; TRBD2 aligns across 8 bases. Germline V gives CDR1 LNHDA, CDR2 SQIVND (reference sequence). The CDR3 is 14 amino acids. The junction had 7 bases not matched to a gene; V was cut back by 7 bases and J by 3 bases. The CDR3 DNA sequence: TGTGCCAGTAACGGACTAGCTGGGAAAGAGACCCAGTACTTC. Encoded protein: CASNGLAGKETQYF. The full variable domain, its missing parts supplied by reference TRBV19 and TRBJ2-5, is DGGITQSPKYLFRKEGQNVTLSCEQNLNHDAMYWYRQDPGQGLRLIYYSQIVNDFQKGDIAEGYSVSREKKESFPLTVTSAQKNPTAFYLCASNGLAGKETQYFGPGTRLLVL.

CDR3 region: CASSLGGDTQVAFF. DNA for the CDR3: TGCGCCAGCAGCTTGGGTGGGGACACCCAGGTAGCTTTCTTT. This chain connects TRBV5-1 to TRBJ1-1; tentatively, D is TRBD1 (6 bases). This CDR3 is 14 amino acids long. The V and J ends lost 0 bases and 10 bases respectively, with 16 bases between them. The germline CDR1 and CDR2 sequences are SGHRS and YFSETQ.

The rearrangement joins TRBV9 to TRBJ1-1, with 10 bases matching TRBD1. There are 14 residues in the CDR3. Germline assignment: CDR1 SGDLS and CDR2 YYNGEE. V shed 0 bases and J 4 bases; nucleotides not matched to a gene: 0. Here the CDR3 reads CASSVGDRGTEAFF. The CDR3 DNA reads TGTGCCAGCAGCGTAGGGGACAGGGGCACTGAAGCTTTCTTT.

The rearrangement joins TRBV28 to TRBJ1-5; D might be TRBD1 (6 bases). The V gene lost 10 bases and the J gene lost 9 bases, with 16 bases spanning the gap. The CDR3 is 12 residues long. Per germline, CDR1 MDHEN and CDR2 SYDVKM. The CDR3: CATRQAGGPQHF. CDR3 DNA: TGTGCCACCAGACAGGCGGGGGGGCCCCAGCATTTT.

This rearrangement joins TRBV12-2 to TRBJ2-3; TRBD2, the table's D call, lacks a check against the DNA. TRBV12-2 is a pseudogene locus. The CDR3 is 16 residues long. The CDR3 nucleotides read TGTGCAAGTCGCACCCCCGGGACTACCCTCACAGATACGCAGTATTTT. Encoded protein: CASRTPGTTLTDTQYF.

The chain links TRBV11-2 to TRBJ2-2; D not resolved. Deletions cut 3 bases from V and 1 base from J, with 6 bases between. This CDR3 contains 14 residues. CDR1 is SGHAT, CDR2 FQNNGV, per germline. The DNA of the CDR3 is TGTGCCAGCAGCTTTTCCAGGAACACCGGGGAGCTGTTTTTT. It yields the protein CASSFSRNTGELFF.

This sequence joins TRBV4-1 and TRBJ2-7; a weak D match, TRBD2 (6 bases). The germline V gene encodes CDR1 MGHRA and CDR2 YSYEKL. V lost 0 bases and J 3 bases, leaving 15 bases between the germline ends. CDR3 length equals 16 residues. CDR3 amino acids: CASSQDIAGPRYEQYF. The CDR3 DNA reads TGCGCCAGCAGCCAAGATATCGCGGGACCGCGCTACGAGCAGTACTTC.

This rearrangement joins TRBV27 to TRBJ1-4; 8 nucleotides align to TRBD1. The germline CDR1 and CDR2 sequences are MNHEY and SMNVEV (reference sequence). With 7 bases clipped from V and 8 bases from J, the junction kept 9 bases outside the gene matches. The CDR3 runs 14 residues. CDR3 coding DNA: TGTGCCAGCACCAACACAGGGGGTTACGAAAAACTGTTTTTT. Protein sequence: CASTNTGGYEKLFF.

The chain is built from TRBV5-1 and TRBJ2-4; 9 positions match TRBD1. The CDR3 sequence is 14 residues long. Germline CDR1 reads SGHRS; CDR2 reads YFSETQ. Trimming at V came to 1 base and at J to 7 bases, leaving 3 bases not matched to a gene. The CDR3 sequence: CASSLRQGGNIQYF. CDR3 nucleotide sequence: TGCGCCAGCAGCTTGCGACAGGGGGGTAACATTCAGTACTTC.

V gene TRBV30 combines with J gene TRBJ1-1; 8 nucleotides line up with TRBD1. Losses at the gene ends were 3 bases for V and 4 bases for J; bases not matched to a gene: 4. The CDR3 runs 13 residues. From germline, CDR1 is GTSNPN and CDR2 SVGIG (reference sequence). CDR3 loop: CAWRVTGGTEAFF. The CDR3 nucleotides are TGTGCCTGGAGGGTAACAGGGGGCACTGAAGCTTTCTTT. Full variable domain (rest looked up from reference TRBV30 and TRBJ1-1): SQTIHQWPATLVQPVGSPLSLECTVEGTSNPNLYWYRQAAGRGLQLLFYSVGIGQISSEVPQNLSASRPQDRQFILSSKKLLLSDSGFYLCAWRVTGGTEAFFGQGTRLTVV.

As for this clone: The identical CDR3 is also encoded by other nucleotide sequences in the sample. This chain uses TRBV6-5 with TRBJ2-7, with 8 positions matching TRBD2. Germline lookup yields CDR1 MNHEY and CDR2 SVGAGI. J gave up 2 bases and V 4 bases, and 7 bases lay outside the gene matches. The CDR3 spans 15 residues. DNA for the CDR3: TGTGCCAGCAGTTCAGGTGCGGGGGGTACCTACGAGCAGTACTTC. Protein sequence: CASSSGAGGTYEQYF.

The J gene is TRBJ1-3, the V gene TRBV11-2; 7 bases are shared with TRBD1. With 5 bases clipped from V and 3 bases from J, the junction kept 4 bases outside the gene matches. Germline V gene sequence: CDR1 SGHAT, CDR2 FQNNGV. This CDR3 comprises 14 residues. CDR3 amino acids: CASSRDRVGNTIYF. The CDR3 DNA reads as TGTGCCAGCAGCCGCGACAGGGTTGGAAACACCATATATTTT.

This chain connects TRBV15 to TRBJ1-2; D remains unclear. The CDR3 has 16 amino acids. Trimming shortened V by 5 bases and J by 5 bases, and 21 bases separated the two germline ends. Germline-derived CDR1 and CDR2 are LNHNV and YYDKDF (reference sequence). The CDR3 nucleotides read TGTGCCACCAGCCCGGCGGCGTCTCCACCTTGGTATGGCTACACCTTC. Translating it yields CATSPAASPPWYGYTF.

The V call is TRBV11-3, the J call TRBJ2-7; maybe TRBD2 (6 bases). The germline V gene encodes CDR1 SGHNT and CDR2 YENEEA. V was pared by 5 bases and J by 4 bases, with 12 bases between. The length of the CDR3 is 13 residues. The CDR3 loop reads CASSPKEGYEQYF. DNA for the CDR3: TGTGCCAGCAGCCCGAAGGAGGGGTACGAGCAGTACTTC. Variable domain in full (rest from reference TRBV11-3 and TRBJ2-7): EAGVVQSPRYKIIEKKQPVAFWCNPISGHNTLYWYLQNLGQGPELLIRYENEEAVDDSQLPKDRFSAERLKGVDSTLKIQPAELGDSAVYLCASSPKEGYEQYFGPGTRLTVT.

The CDR3 spells CASSLVQGGQPQHF. CDR3 sequence (DNA): TGTGCCAGCAGTTTGGTCCAGGGAGGTCAGCCCCAGCATTTT. This rearrangement joins TRBV28 to TRBJ1-5, with D perhaps matching TRBD1 (5 bases). CDR1 is MDHEN and CDR2 is SYDVKM in the germline V gene. The CDR3 is 14 residues long. V was shortened by 3 bases and J by 6 bases, with 12 bases between the two germline ends.

J is TRBJ1-5 and V is TRBV19; 8 nucleotides match TRBD1. CDR1 and CDR2 from the germline V gene are LNHDA and SQIVND (reference sequence). The junction had 2 bases not matched to a gene; V was cut back by 1 base and J by 0 bases. This CDR3 spans 16 amino acids. CDR3 sequence: CASSIAGGGSNQPQHF. CDR3 sequence (DNA): TGTGCCAGTAGTATAGCAGGGGGCGGTAGCAATCAGCCCCAGCATTTT.